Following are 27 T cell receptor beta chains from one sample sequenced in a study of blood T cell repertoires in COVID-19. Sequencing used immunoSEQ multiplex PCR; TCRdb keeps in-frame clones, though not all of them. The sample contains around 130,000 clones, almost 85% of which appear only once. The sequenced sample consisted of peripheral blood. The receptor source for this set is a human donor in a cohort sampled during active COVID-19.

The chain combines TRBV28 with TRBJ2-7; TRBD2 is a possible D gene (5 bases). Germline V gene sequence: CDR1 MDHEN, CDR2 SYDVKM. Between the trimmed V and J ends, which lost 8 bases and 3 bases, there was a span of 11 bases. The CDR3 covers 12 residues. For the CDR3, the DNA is TGTGCCAGCTCGGACTGGGTCTACGAGCAGTACTTC. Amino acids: CASSDWVYEQYF.

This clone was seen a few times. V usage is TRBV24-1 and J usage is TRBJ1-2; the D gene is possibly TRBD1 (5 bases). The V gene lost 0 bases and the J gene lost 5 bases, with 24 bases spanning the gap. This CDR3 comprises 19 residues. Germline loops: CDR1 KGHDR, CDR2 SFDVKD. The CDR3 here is CATSDLSGGMWGAEYGYTF. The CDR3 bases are TGTGCCACCAGTGATTTGTCGGGGGGGATGTGGGGCGCGGAGTATGGCTACACCTTC.

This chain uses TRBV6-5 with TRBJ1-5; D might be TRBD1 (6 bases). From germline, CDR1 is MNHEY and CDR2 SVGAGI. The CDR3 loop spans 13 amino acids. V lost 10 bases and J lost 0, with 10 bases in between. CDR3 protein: CATDRNSNQPQHF. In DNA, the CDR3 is TGTGCCACCGACAGGAATAGCAATCAGCCCCAGCATTTT.

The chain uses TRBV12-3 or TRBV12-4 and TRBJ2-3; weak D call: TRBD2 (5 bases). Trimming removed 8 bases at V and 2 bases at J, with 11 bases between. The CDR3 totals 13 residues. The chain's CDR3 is CASGLYYTDTQYF. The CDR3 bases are TGTGCCAGCGGACTTTATTACACAGATACGCAGTATTTT.

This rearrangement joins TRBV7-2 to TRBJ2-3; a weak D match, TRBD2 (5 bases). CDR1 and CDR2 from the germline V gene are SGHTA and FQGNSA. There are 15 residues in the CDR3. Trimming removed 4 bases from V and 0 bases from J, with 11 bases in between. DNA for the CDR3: TGTGCCAGCAGCTCCCGGACTGGCAGCACAGATACGCAGTATTTT. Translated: CASSSRTGSTDTQYF. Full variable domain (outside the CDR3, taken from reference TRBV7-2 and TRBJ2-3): GAGVSQSPSNKVTEKGKDVELRCDPISGHTALYWYRQSLGQGLEFLIYFQGNSAPDKSGLPSDRFSAERTGGSVSTLTIQRTQQEDSAVYLCASSSRTGSTDTQYFGPGTRLTVL.

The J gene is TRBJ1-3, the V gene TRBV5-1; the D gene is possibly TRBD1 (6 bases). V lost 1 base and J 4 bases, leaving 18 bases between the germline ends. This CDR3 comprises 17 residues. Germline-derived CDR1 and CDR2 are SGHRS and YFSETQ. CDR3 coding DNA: TGCGCCAGCAGCTTGATCCCACAGGGAGAAAGAGGAAACACCATATATTTT. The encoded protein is CASSLIPQGERGNTIYF.

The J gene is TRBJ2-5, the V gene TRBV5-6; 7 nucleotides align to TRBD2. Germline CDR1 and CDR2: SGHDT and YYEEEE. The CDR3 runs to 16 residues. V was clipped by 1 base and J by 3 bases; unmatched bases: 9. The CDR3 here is CASSLLGVGGEETQYF. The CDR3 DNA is TGTGCCAGCAGCTTGTTGGGGGTGGGAGGGGAAGAGACCCAGTACTTC. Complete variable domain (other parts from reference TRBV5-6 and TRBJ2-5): DAGVTQSPTHLIKTRGQQVTLRCSPKSGHDTVSWYQQALGQGPQFIFQYYEEEERQRGNFPDRFSGHQFPNYSSELNVNALLLGDSALYLCASSLLGVGGEETQYFGPGTRLLVL.

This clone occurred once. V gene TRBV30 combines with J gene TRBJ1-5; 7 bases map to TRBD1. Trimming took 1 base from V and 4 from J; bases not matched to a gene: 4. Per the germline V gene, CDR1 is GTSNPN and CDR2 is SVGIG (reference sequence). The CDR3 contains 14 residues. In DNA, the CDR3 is TGTGCCTGGAGTGAGGGGGCGGGTAATCAGCCCCAGCATTTT. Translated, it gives CAWSEGAGNQPQHF.

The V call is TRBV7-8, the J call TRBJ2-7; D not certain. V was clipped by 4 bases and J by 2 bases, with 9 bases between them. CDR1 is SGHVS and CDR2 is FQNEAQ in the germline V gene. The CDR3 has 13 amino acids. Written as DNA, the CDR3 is TGTGCCAGCAGCTCCCACAAGACCTACGAGCAGTACTTC. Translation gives CASSSHKTYEQYF.

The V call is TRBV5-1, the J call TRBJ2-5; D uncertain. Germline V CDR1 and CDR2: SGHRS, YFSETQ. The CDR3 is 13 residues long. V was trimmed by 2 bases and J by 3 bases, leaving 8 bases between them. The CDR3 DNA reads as TGCGCCAGCAGCTTTCAACTGAAAGAGACCCAGTACTTC. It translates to CASSFQLKETQYF. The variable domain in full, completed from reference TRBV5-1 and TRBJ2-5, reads KAGVTQTPRYLIKTRGQQVTLSCSPISGHRSVSWYQQTPGQGLQFLFEYFSETQRNKGNFPGRFSGRQFSNSRSEMNVSTLELGDSALYLCASSFQLKETQYFGPGTRLLVL.

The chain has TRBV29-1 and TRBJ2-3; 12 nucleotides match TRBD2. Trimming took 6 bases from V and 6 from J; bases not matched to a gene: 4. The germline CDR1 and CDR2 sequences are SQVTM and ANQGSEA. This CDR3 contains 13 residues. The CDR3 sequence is CSVGLAGRDTQYF. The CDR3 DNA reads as TGCAGCGTCGGACTAGCGGGGAGGGATACGCAGTATTTT.

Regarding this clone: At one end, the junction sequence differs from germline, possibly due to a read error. The CDR3 DNA sequence: TGTGCCGGGAGGCCGGGACAGGTGCATGAAAAACTGTTTTTT. The encoded protein is CAGRPGQVHEKLFF. The rearrangement uses TRBV30 and TRBJ1-4; 8 positions match TRBD1. The CDR3 has 14 residues. The germline CDR1 and CDR2 sequences are GTSNPN and SVGIG (reference sequence).

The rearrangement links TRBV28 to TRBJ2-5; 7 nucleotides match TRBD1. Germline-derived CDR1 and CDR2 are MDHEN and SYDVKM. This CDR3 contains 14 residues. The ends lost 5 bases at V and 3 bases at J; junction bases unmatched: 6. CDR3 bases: TGTGCCAGCAGTCACGGACAGGAAGAAGAGACCCAGTACTTC. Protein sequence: CASSHGQEEETQYF.

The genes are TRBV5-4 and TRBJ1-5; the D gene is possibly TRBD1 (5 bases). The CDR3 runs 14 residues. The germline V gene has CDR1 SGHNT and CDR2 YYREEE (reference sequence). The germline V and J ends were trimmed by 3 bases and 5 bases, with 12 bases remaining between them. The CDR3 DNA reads TGTGCCAGCAGCTCAGGGATGACCGATCAGCCCCAGCATTTT. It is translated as CASSSGMTDQPQHF. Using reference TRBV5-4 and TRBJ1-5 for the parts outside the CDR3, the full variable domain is ETGVTQSPTHLIKTRGQQVTLRCSSQSGHNTVSWYQQALGQGPQFIFQYYREEENGRGNFPPRFSGLQFPNYSSELNVNALELDDSALYLCASSSGMTDQPQHFGDGTRLSIL.

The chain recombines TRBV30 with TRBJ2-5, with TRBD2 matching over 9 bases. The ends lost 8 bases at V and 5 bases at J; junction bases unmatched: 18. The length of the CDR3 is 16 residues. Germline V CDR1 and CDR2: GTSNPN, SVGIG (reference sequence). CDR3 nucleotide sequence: TGTGCCGGGGGGGGTGCTAGCGGGGCCCTGTGGGAGACCCAGTACTTC. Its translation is CAGGGASGALWETQYF.

The CDR3 sequence is CASSLQAGINTGELFF. CDR3 DNA sequence: TGTGCCAGCAGCTTACAGGCAGGGATAAACACCGGGGAGCTGTTTTTT. The V call is TRBV7-9, the J call TRBJ2-2; D possibly corresponds to TRBD1 (5 bases). V gave up 2 bases and J gave up 2 bases, with 12 bases separating them. Germline V gene lookup returns CDR1 SEHNR and CDR2 FQNEAQ (reference sequence). This CDR3 is built from 16 residues.

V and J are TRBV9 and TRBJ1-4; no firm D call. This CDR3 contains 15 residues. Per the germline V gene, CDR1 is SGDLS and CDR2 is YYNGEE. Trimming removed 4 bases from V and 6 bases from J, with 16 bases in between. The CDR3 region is CASSNYAEDYEKLFF. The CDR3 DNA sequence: TGTGCCAGCAGCAACTACGCAGAAGACTATGAAAAACTGTTTTTT.

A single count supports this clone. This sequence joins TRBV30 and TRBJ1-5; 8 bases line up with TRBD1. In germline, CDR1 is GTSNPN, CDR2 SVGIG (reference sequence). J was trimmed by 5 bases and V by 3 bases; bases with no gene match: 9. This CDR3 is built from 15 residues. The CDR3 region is CAWRKTGAIHQPQHF. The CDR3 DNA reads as TGTGCCTGGAGAAAGACAGGGGCGATTCATCAGCCCCAGCATTTT.

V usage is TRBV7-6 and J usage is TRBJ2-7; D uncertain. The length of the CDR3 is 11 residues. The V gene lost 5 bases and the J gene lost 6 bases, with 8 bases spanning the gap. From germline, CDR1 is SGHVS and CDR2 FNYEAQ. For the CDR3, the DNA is TGTGCCAGCAGCGCCTCGGTCGAGCAGTACTTC. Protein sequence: CASSASVEQYF.

CDR3 in amino acids: CASSATRGTDTQYF. DNA of the CDR3: TGTGCCAGCAGCGCAACTAGGGGCACAGATACGCAGTATTTT. The V call is TRBV11-2, the J call TRBJ2-3, with TRBD2 as a possible D gene (5 bases). This CDR3 contains 14 residues. Trimming cost V 5 bases and J 1 base, with 10 bases left between them. Germline CDR1 SGHAT, CDR2 FQNNGV.

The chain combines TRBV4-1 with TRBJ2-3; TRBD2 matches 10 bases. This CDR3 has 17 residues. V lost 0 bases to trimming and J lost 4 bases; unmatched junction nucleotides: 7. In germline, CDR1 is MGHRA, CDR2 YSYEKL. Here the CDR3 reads CASSQDSSGGASDTQYF. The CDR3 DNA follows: TGCGCCAGCAGCCAAGACTCGAGCGGGGGGGCCTCAGATACGCAGTATTTT.

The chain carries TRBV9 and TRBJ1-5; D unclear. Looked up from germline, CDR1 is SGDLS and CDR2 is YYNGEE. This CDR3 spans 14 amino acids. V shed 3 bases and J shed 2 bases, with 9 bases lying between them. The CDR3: CASSGPGGNQPQHF. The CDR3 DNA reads TGTGCCAGCAGCGGCCCCGGGGGCAATCAGCCCCAGCATTTT.

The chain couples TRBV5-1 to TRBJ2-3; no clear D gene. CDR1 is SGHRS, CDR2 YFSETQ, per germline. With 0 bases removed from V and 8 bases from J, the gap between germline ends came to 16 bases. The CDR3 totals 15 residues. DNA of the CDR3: TGCGCCAGCAGCTTGGCGGGTCAATCCGGTGGTACGCAGTATTTT. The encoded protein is CASSLAGQSGGTQYF.

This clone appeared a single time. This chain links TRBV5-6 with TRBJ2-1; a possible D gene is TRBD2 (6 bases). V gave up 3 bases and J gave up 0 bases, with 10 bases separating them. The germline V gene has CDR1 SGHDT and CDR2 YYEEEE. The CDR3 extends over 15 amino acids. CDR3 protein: CASSWDSSSYNEQFF. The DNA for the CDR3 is TGTGCCAGCAGCTGGGACTCCAGCTCCTACAATGAGCAGTTCTTC.

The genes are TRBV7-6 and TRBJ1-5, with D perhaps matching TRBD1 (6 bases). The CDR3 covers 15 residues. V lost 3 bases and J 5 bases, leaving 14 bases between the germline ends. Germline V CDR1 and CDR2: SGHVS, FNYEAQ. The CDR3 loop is CASSLDPGQDQPQHF. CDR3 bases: TGTGCCAGCAGCTTGGACCCGGGACAAGATCAGCCCCAGCATTTT.

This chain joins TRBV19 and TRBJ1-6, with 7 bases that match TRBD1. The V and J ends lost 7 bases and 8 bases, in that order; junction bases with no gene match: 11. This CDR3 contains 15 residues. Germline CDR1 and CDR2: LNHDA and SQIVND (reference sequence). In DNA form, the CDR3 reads TGTGCCAGTAAACGGCTTCAGGGGGGTTATTCACCCCTCCACTTT. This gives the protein CASKRLQGGYSPLHF.

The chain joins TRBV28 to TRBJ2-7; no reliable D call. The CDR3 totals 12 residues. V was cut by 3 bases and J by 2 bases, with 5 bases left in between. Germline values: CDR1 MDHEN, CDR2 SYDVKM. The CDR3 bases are TGTGCCAGCAGTTTCCCTGCCTACGAGCAGTACTTC. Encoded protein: CASSFPAYEQYF.